This TCR beta chain was recovered during a study of post-analysis software for immune sequencing data. Study results and limitations: Elevated frequency relative to controls characterized 4 or 5 TRBV segments in patients, TRBV5-6, TRBV5-1 and TRBV20-1 among them. Multiple sclerosis patients had significantly lower normalized Chao1 diversity than controls.

Every TCR beta cDNA library bore unique molecular identifiers. One entry per CDR3 protein results from TCRdb running MiXCR on the PCR reads. The sample carries more than 500,000 distinct CDR3 sequences, 30% to 40% recorded once. V lost 5 bases, J lost 4 bases, and 12 bases stayed unmatched. The CDR3 extends over 16 amino acids. The germline CDR1 and CDR2 sequences are MNHEY and SMNVEV (reference sequence). This clonotype was recorded once. Its target is unknown. This sequence was found in a girl between 2 and 17 years old with multiple sclerosis. The specimen sequenced was blood. The gene calls are TRBV27 and TRBJ2-3, with 7 bases that match TRBD1. CDR3 in amino acids: CASSPEGAGYPDTQYF. In nucleotides, the CDR3 is TGTGCCAGCAGTCCAGAGGGGGCAGGGTACCCAGATACGCAGTATTTT.